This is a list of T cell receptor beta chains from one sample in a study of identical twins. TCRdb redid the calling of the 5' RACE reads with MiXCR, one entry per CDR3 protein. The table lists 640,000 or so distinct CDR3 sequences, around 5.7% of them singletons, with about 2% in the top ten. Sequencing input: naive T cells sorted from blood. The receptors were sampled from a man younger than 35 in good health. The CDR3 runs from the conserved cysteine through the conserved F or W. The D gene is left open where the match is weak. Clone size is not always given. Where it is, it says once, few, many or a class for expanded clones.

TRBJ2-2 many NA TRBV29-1 CSVEVRRGSMTGTTNTGELFF TGCAGCGTTGAAGTTAGAAGGGGGAGTATGACAGGGACTACGAACACCGGGGAGCTGTTTTTT
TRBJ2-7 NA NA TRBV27 CASSPGGTLYEQYF TGTGCCAGCAGCCCTGGCGGGACCCTCTACGAGCAGTACTTC
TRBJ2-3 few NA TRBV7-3 CASSYGDSNTDTQYF TGTGCCAGCAGCTACGGGGACTCAAACACAGATACGCAGTATTTT
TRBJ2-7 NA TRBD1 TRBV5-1 CASTNWDRASYEQYF TGCGCCAGCACCAACTGGGACAGGGCTTCCTACGAGCAGTACTTC
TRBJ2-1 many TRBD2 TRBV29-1 CSPGTSGSNEQFF TGCAGCCCCGGGACTAGCGGGAGCAATGAGCAGTTCTTC
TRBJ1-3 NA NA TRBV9 CASSVATGFSGNTIYF TGTGCCAGCAGCGTAGCGACGGGTTTTTCTGGAAACACCATATATTTT
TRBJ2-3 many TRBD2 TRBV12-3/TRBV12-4 CASSPAPGGTQYF TGTGCCAGCAGTCCCGCCCCCGGGGGGACGCAGTATTTT
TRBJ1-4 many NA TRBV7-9 CASSFRTDNEKLFF TGTGCCAGCAGCTTCAGGACAGATAATGAAAAACTGTTTTTT
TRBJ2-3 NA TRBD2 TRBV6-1 CASSEAGLAGAPDTQYF TGTGCCAGCAGTGAAGCGGGACTAGCGGGAGCTCCAGATACGCAGTATTTT
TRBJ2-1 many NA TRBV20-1 CSARDIPEQFF TGCAGTGCTAGAGATATCCCGGAGCAGTTCTTC
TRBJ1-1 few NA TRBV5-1 CASSLGFGVLNTEAFF TGCGCCAGCAGCTTGGGGTTCGGGGTTCTGAACACTGAAGCTTTCTTT
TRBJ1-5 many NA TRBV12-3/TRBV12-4 CASNGGDYSNQPQHF TGTGCCAGCAACGGGGGGGATTATAGCAATCAGCCCCAGCATTTT
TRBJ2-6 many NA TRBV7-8 CASSLGGANVLTF TGTGCCAGCAGCTTAGGTGGGGCCAACGTCCTGACTTTC
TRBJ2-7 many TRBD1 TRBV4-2 CASSQGTGSSYEQYF TGTGCCAGCAGCCAGGGGACAGGTTCCTCCTACGAGCAGTACTTC
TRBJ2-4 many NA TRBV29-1 CSVEKGNKNIQYF TGCAGCGTTGAAAAGGGAAACAAAAACATTCAGTACTTC
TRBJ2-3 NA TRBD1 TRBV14 CASSPRGREDTQYF TGTGCCAGCAGCCCCAGGGGGCGGGAAGATACGCAGTATTTT
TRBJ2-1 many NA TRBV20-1 CSARDRLGPYNEQFF TGCAGTGCTAGGGATCGACTAGGCCCCTACAATGAGCAGTTCTTC
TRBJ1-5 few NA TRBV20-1 CSAQGLMGPQHF TGCAGTGCCCAGGGCCTCATGGGGCCCCAGCATTTT
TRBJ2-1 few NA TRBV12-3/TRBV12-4 CASSLRRWQNVEQFF TGTGCCAGCAGTTTACGGCGTTGGCAGAACGTTGAGCAGTTCTTC
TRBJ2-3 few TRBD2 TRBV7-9 CASSSNRAGEFTDTQYF TGTGCCAGCAGCTCCAATCGAGCGGGAGAGTTCACAGATACGCAGTATTTT
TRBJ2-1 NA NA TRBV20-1 CSARRQSSYNEQFF TGCAGTGCTAGAAGGCAGAGCTCCTACAATGAGCAGTTCTTC
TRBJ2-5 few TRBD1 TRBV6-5 CASSYSLQGETQYF TGTGCCAGCAGTTACTCCCTACAGGGGGAGACCCAGTACTTC
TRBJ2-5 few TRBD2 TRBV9 CASSVGTRMQETQYF TGTGCCAGCAGCGTAGGGACTAGGATGCAAGAGACCCAGTACTTC
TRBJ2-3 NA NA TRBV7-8 CASSSFGGSGTDTQYF TGTGCCAGCAGCTCCTTTGGGGGTAGCGGTACAGATACGCAGTATTTT
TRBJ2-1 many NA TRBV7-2 CASSLAPGALNEQFF TGTGCCAGCAGCTTAGCTCCGGGAGCATTGAATGAGCAGTTCTTC
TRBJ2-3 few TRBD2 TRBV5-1 CASSNLTSARLDTQYF TGCGCCAGCAGCAACCTAACTAGCGCCCGTCTGGATACGCAGTATTTT
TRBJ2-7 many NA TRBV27 CASSPRQRVTYEQYF TGTGCCAGCAGTCCCCGCCAGCGGGTGACCTACGAGCAGTACTTC
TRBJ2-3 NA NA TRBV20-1 CSPFDPKGIDTQYF TGCAGTCCCTTCGACCCCAAAGGGATTGATACGCAGTATTTT
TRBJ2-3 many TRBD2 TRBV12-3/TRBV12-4 CASSLGTSGRALTDTQYF TGTGCCAGCAGCCTCGGGACTAGCGGGAGGGCTCTCACAGATACGCAGTATTTT
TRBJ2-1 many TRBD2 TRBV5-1 CASSLVTSGSSYNEQFF TGCGCCAGCAGCTTGGTCACTAGCGGCAGCTCCTACAATGAGCAGTTCTTC
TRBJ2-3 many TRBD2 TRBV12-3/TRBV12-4 CASSGTSGSSSTDTQYF TGTGCCAGCAGTGGGACTAGCGGTTCCTCTAGCACAGATACGCAGTATTTT
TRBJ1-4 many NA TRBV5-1 CASSTFGANEKLFF TGCGCCAGCAGCACCTTTGGGGCTAATGAAAAACTGTTTTTT
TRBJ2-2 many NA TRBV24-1 CATSDLRQGNTGELFF TGTGCCACCAGTGATTTACGGCAGGGGAACACCGGGGAGCTGTTTTTT
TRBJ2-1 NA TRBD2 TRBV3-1 CASSHTGGPRVKQFF TGTGCCAGCAGCCACACGGGAGGGCCTAGAGTAAAGCAGTTCTTC
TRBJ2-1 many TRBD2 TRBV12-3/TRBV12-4 CASRPPGLAGLSYNEQFF TGTGCCAGCAGGCCCCCGGGACTAGCGGGCCTCTCCTACAATGAGCAGTTCTTC
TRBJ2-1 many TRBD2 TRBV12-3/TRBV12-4 CASRRSSGSVMEQFF TGTGCCAGCAGGCGGTCTAGCGGGAGTGTTATGGAGCAGTTCTTC
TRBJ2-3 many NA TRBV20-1 CSASLLRSGLSTDTQYF TGCAGTGCTAGCTTACTTCGAAGCGGCCTTAGCACAGATACGCAGTATTTT
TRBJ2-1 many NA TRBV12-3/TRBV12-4 CASSFRHSSYNEQFF TGTGCCAGCAGTTTTCGGCATAGCTCCTACAATGAGCAGTTCTTC
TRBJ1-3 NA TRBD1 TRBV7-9 CASSYPRQGLSGNTIYF TGTGCCAGCAGCTATCCGAGACAGGGTCTCTCTGGAAACACCATATATTTT